These 21 T cell receptor beta chains were all obtained from the same sample, sequenced in a study of cytomegalovirus exposure and HLA in healthy donors. PCR employed 60 Vbeta and 13 Jbeta primers. Data came from immunoSEQ multiplex PCR; TCRdb stores just in-frame clones and leaves some out. The data show 300,000 or so clones, 84% seen once. Material: PBMCs. The receptors derive from a woman in her 40s in good health and CMV-seropositive.

This sequence joins TRBV5-1 and TRBJ1-4; D not resolved. V was pared by 0 bases and J by 0 bases, with 9 bases between. The CDR3 runs 16 residues. In germline, CDR1 is SGHRS, CDR2 YFSETQ. CDR3: CASSLGSVSTNEKLFF. The CDR3 nucleotides are TGCGCCAGCAGCTTGGGCTCAGTTTCAACTAATGAAAAACTGTTTTTT.

The V gene is TRBV25-1, the J gene TRBJ2-1, with 11 bases aligning to TRBD2. Trimming took 8 bases from V and 3 from J; bases not matched to a gene: 3. This CDR3 has 14 amino acids. Looked up from germline, CDR1 is MGHDK and CDR2 is SYGVNS. CDR3 bases: TGTGCCAGCGGGGGGACTAGCGGCTACAATGAGCAGTTCTTC. Protein product: CASGGTSGYNEQFF.

The J gene is TRBJ2-7, the V gene TRBV19; possibly TRBD2 for D (6 bases). Between the trimmed V and J ends, which lost 3 bases and 3 bases, there was a span of 30 bases. The CDR3 has 20 amino acids. CDR1 and CDR2 from the germline V gene are LNHDA and SQIVND (reference sequence). CDR3 sequence (DNA): TGTGCCAGTAGTATTAGTGGCGGTACCGGGAGTAAGGGTATAGTCTACGAGCAGTACTTC. Translated, it gives CASSISGGTGSKGIVYEQYF.

The V call is TRBV5-1, the J call TRBJ2-1; 7 bases map to TRBD2. Losses at the gene ends were 4 bases for V and 4 bases for J; bases not matched to a gene: 5. The germline gives CDR1 SGHRS, CDR2 YFSETQ. This CDR3 has 14 residues. In DNA, the CDR3 is TGCGCCAGCAGCCCCGGGACTACTTACAATGAGCAGTTCTTC. Amino acid sequence: CASSPGTTYNEQFF.

The chain is built from TRBV7-9 and TRBJ2-1, with 8 bases matching TRBD1. CDR1 and CDR2 from the germline V gene are SEHNR and FQNEAQ (reference sequence). Losses at the gene ends were 4 bases for V and 14 bases for J; bases not matched to a gene: 7. CDR3 length equals 12 residues. The DNA of the CDR3 is TGTGCCAGCAGCTCCCCCGGACAGGGTGAGTTCTTC. Its protein is CASSSPGQGEFF.

The chain has TRBV5-1 and TRBJ2-1; 10 nucleotides align to TRBD1. Losses at the gene ends were 4 bases for V and 7 bases for J; bases not matched to a gene: 5. Germline V CDR1 and CDR2: SGHRS, YFSETQ. CDR3 length: 14 residues. The DNA of the CDR3 is TGCGCCAGCAGCGGGGGACAGGGGAGAAATGAGCAGTTCTTC. It yields the protein CASSGGQGRNEQFF.

The V gene is TRBV5-1, the J gene TRBJ2-5; 8 bases are shared with TRBD2. The V gene's germline CDR1 is SGHRS and CDR2 YFSETQ. The J segment lost 3 bases and the V segment lost 4 bases, leaving 11 bases of the junction unmatched. There are 16 residues in the CDR3. In DNA, the CDR3 is TGCGCCAGCAGCCCCTCAGGGACTAGGGCGGAAGAGACCCAGTACTTC. As protein: CASSPSGTRAEETQYF.

This chain joins TRBV10-1 and TRBJ2-3; TRBD1 matches at 8 bases. CDR1 and CDR2 from the germline V gene are WNHNN and SYGVQD (reference sequence). The CDR3 sequence is 15 residues long. The V segment lost 6 bases and the J segment 5 bases; nucleotides outside the gene matches: 10. CDR3 loop: CASSDRTGIGDTQYF. As DNA, the CDR3 is TGCGCCAGCAGCGACCGGACAGGGATTGGAGATACGCAGTATTTT.

The genes are TRBV30 and TRBJ1-5, with D unclear. This CDR3 is 15 amino acids long. V lost 2 bases and J lost 0, with 11 bases in between. Germline lookup yields CDR1 GTSNPN and CDR2 SVGIG (reference sequence). The CDR3 is CAWSPGLHSNQPQHF. DNA of the CDR3: TGTGCCTGGAGTCCAGGACTCCATAGCAATCAGCCCCAGCATTTT.

The chain links TRBV4-2 to TRBJ2-7; D possibly corresponds to TRBD2 (6 bases). V was shortened by 0 bases and J by 4 bases, with 7 bases between the two germline ends. Germline loops: CDR1 LGHNA, CDR2 YNFKEQ. This CDR3 region has 13 residues. The DNA for the CDR3 is TGTGCCAGCAGCCAAGATGCGGGGTACGAGCAGTACTTC. Translated: CASSQDAGYEQYF.

The chain has TRBV19 and TRBJ2-1, with 7 bases lining up with TRBD2. The CDR3 sequence is 14 residues long. Germline lookup yields CDR1 LNHDA and CDR2 SQIVND (reference sequence). V shed 0 bases and J 10 bases; nucleotides not matched to a gene: 6. The CDR3 reads CASSIDQREREQFF. As DNA, the CDR3 is TGTGCCAGTAGTATAGACCAGCGGGAACGGGAGCAGTTCTTC.

A single count supports this clone. The V and J genes are TRBV9 and TRBJ2-7, with 8 positions matching TRBD1. Germline-derived CDR1 and CDR2 are SGDLS and YYNGEE. The CDR3 is made up of 14 amino acids. V was pared by 4 bases and J by 2 bases, with 5 bases of the junction left unmatched. The CDR3 DNA reads as TGTGCCAGCAGCCCCACGGGACAGGCCTACGAGCAGTACTTC. The encoded protein is CASSPTGQAYEQYF. Using reference TRBV9 and TRBJ2-7 for the parts outside the CDR3, the full variable domain is DSGVTQTPKHLITATGQRVTLRCSPRSGDLSVYWYQQSLDQGLQFLIQYYNGEERAKGNILERFSAQQFPDLHSELNLSSLELGDSALYFCASSPTGQAYEQYFGPGTRLTVT.

This clone occurred a few times. The V call is TRBV30, the J call TRBJ2-7, with TRBD1 matching over 11 bases. Germline-derived CDR1 and CDR2 are GTSNPN and SVGIG (reference sequence). Germline trimming cut 3 bases from V and 2 bases from J; bases unmatched to any gene: 3. The CDR3 totals 14 residues. The CDR3 protein is CAWSRDRGTYEQYF. CDR3 sequence (DNA): TGTGCCTGGAGCCGGGACAGGGGGACCTACGAGCAGTACTTC.

This rearrangement joins TRBV5-1 to TRBJ2-1, with D perhaps TRBD2 (5 bases). The CDR3 runs to 13 residues. Germline V gene sequence: CDR1 SGHRS, CDR2 YFSETQ. The V and J ends lost 2 bases and 7 bases respectively, with 10 bases between them. The CDR3 nucleotides read TGCGCCAGCAGCTTCGGGATTTTTAATGAGCAGTTCTTC. It translates to CASSFGIFNEQFF.

This clone was observed once. The chain couples TRBV29-1 to TRBJ1-1; 12 positions agree with TRBD1. CDR1 is SQVTM and CDR2 is ANQGSEA in the germline V gene. This CDR3 contains 15 residues. V was pared by 3 bases and J by 3 bases, with 5 bases of the junction left unmatched. CDR3 in DNA: TGCAGCGTTGAGGGGACAGGGGGCGAATACACTGAAGCTTTCTTT. Amino acid sequence: CSVEGTGGEYTEAFF.

The chain carries TRBV11-2 and TRBJ2-7; TRBD2 is a possible D gene (6 bases). This CDR3 has 14 amino acids. Trimming removed 2 bases from V and 0 bases from J, with 8 bases in between. Germline lookup yields CDR1 SGHAT and CDR2 FQNNGV. CDR3 DNA: TGTGCCAGCAGCTTACGGACTACCTCCTACGAGCAGTACTTC. This translates into CASSLRTTSYEQYF.

As regards this clone: Germline is not matched at one junction end, which may reflect a read error. The rearrangement links TRBV4-2 to TRBJ2-5, with D possibly TRBD2 on 8 matching bases. Per the germline V gene, CDR1 is LGHNA and CDR2 is YNFKEQ. The length of the CDR3 is 14 residues. CDR3 region: CASSQYSGTEAQYF. The CDR3 DNA follows: TGTGCCAGCAGCCAATATAGCGGGACAGAGGCCCAGTACTTC.

This chain connects TRBV30 to TRBJ2-7; 9 bases line up with TRBD1. Trimming took 3 bases from V and 1 from J; bases not matched to a gene: 7. Per germline, CDR1 GTSNPN and CDR2 SVGIG (reference sequence). The CDR3 has 15 amino acids. The CDR3 region is CAWRPFDRGSYEQYF. The CDR3 nucleotides are TGTGCCTGGAGGCCCTTCGACAGGGGGTCCTACGAGCAGTACTTC.

The chain couples TRBV27 to TRBJ1-2, with D possibly TRBD1 on 6 matching bases. The V end was cut by 5 bases, the J end by 0 bases, with 13 bases between. The CDR3 is 15 residues long. Germline V gene lookup returns CDR1 MNHEY and CDR2 SMNVEV (reference sequence). The CDR3 protein is CASSAGALANYGYTF. The CDR3 region has the DNA TGTGCCAGCAGTGCAGGGGCCCTAGCTAACTATGGCTACACCTTC.

This chain joins TRBV14 and TRBJ2-7; the D gene is possibly TRBD1 (5 bases). Trimming stripped 6 bases from V and 0 bases from J, with 15 bases between. The CDR3 extends over 15 amino acids. Germline V lookup: CDR1 SGHDN, CDR2 FVKESK. The CDR3: CASRQGGASSYEQYF. The CDR3 DNA reads TGTGCCAGCAGGCAGGGCGGAGCAAGCTCCTACGAGCAGTACTTC.

The chain combines TRBV6-4 with TRBJ2-2, with 8 positions matching TRBD2. The trim removed 5 bases at V and 1 base at J, leaving 15 bases unmatched. The CDR3 is made up of 19 amino acids. Germline V gives CDR1 MRHNA, CDR2 SNTAGT. CDR3 coding DNA: TGTGCCAGCAGTTCCCAATACCCTACTAGCGGCATGAACACCGGGGAGCTGTTTTTT. It is translated as CASSSQYPTSGMNTGELFF.